What follows describes a single TCR beta chain. Antigen: not known. The data stem from a study of T cells in Graves' hyperthyroidism and ophthalmopathy. The study, taken as a whole, reports: In the blood, most expanded thyroid clonotypes above 0.001 appeared as well.

Amplification of TCR beta CDR3 regions used RNA as the template. Initially, a first-round RT-PCR of the TCR CDR3 employed the HTBI primer set. TCRdb reanalysed the multiplex PCR reads using MiXCR and keeps one entry per CDR3 protein. Among 600,000 to 700,000 distinct CDR3 sequences listed, roughly 15% were seen once. The CDR3 totals 13 residues. CDR1 and CDR2 (germline): GTSNPN, SVGIG (reference sequence). Between the trimmed V and J ends, which lost 0 bases and 5 bases, there was a span of 10 bases. Specimen: blood. The genes are TRBV30 and TRBJ1-1, with D possibly being TRBD1 (6 bases). The TCR comes from a woman between 40 and 55 years old with Graves' ophthalmopathy. The CDR3 spells CAWSVQGRTEAFF. The CDR3 coding sequence is TGTGCCTGGAGTGTGCAGGGGCGGACTGAAGCTTTCTTT.